The 12 T cell receptor beta chains given below trace back to one sample, sequenced in a study of blood T cell repertoires in COVID-19. The assay was immunoSEQ multiplex PCR, and TCRdb's table has in-frame clones only and misses some. The sample consists of around 210,000 clones, 85% of them appearing once. Material: peripheral blood. Receptors were obtained from a man aged 45-65 years with COVID-19, enrolled during active disease.

The chain links TRBV28 to TRBJ2-7; D remains ambiguous. Germline V CDR1 and CDR2: MDHEN, SYDVKM. This CDR3 spans 13 amino acids. V was shortened by 4 bases and J by 5 bases, with 12 bases between the two germline ends. The CDR3 nucleotides are TGTGCCAGCAGTTATACCGCAGCGAACGAGCAGTACTTC. Its protein is CASSYTAANEQYF.

The chain recombines TRBV27 with TRBJ1-2; 10 nucleotides line up with TRBD1. V dropped 4 bases and J dropped 6; count of bases not matched to a gene: 5. The germline gives CDR1 MNHEY, CDR2 SMNVEV (reference sequence). This CDR3 is built from 14 residues. CDR3 in DNA: TGTGCCAGCAGTTCACTCGGACAGGGGGATGGCTACACCTTC. Its protein product is CASSSLGQGDGYTF.

This clone turned up a few times. The J gene is TRBJ1-5, the V gene TRBV23-1, with 7 nucleotides matching TRBD1. TRBV23-1 carries the ORF label, with uncertain function. V was clipped by 4 bases and J by 7 bases; unmatched bases: 7. The CDR3 is 14 amino acids. In nucleotides, the CDR3 is TGCGCCAGCAGTCTCCGGGACAGATACCAGCCCCAGCATTTT. Translating it yields CASSLRDRYQPQHF.

This rearrangement joins TRBV2 to TRBJ1-1; D not resolved. Germline V lookup: CDR1 SNHLY, CDR2 FYNNEI. The V and J ends lost 6 bases and 1 base respectively, with 9 bases between them. The CDR3 is made up of 13 amino acids. The CDR3 here is CASRGLPNTEAFF. The CDR3, as DNA: TGTGCCAGCAGGGGCCTCCCGAACACTGAAGCTTTCTTT.

This sequence joins TRBV9 and TRBJ2-1; 8 bases fit TRBD2. Germline CDR1 SGDLS, CDR2 YYNGEE. The V and J ends lost 3 bases and 0 bases, in that order; junction bases with no gene match: 5. The CDR3 runs 16 residues. CDR3 protein: CASSGQSGGSYNEQFF. CDR3 bases: TGTGCCAGCAGCGGTCAAAGCGGGGGCTCCTACAATGAGCAGTTCTTC.

This rearrangement joins TRBV13 to TRBJ2-3, with a weak D call TRBD1 (5 bases). The CDR3 runs 14 residues. CDR1 and CDR2 (germline): PRHDT, FYEKMQ (reference sequence). V lost 7 bases to trimming and J lost 2 bases, with 13 bases between them. The CDR3 loop is CASKLSRDTDTQYF. In DNA form, the CDR3 reads TGTGCCAGCAAGCTGAGCAGGGACACAGATACGCAGTATTTT.

This rearrangement joins TRBV19 to TRBJ2-2; TRBD1 aligns across 8 bases. V lost 3 bases and J lost 5; bases outside the gene matches: 5. Germline V CDR1 and CDR2: LNHDA, SQIVND (reference sequence). The CDR3 is 15 amino acids. This CDR3 is CASSISTGATGELFF. In DNA form, the CDR3 reads TGTGCCAGTAGTATTTCGACAGGGGCGACCGGGGAGCTGTTTTTT.

This clone was seen only once. The gene calls are TRBV7-9 and TRBJ2-7; D remains unclear. The CDR3 contains 13 residues. V shed 3 bases and J shed 4 bases, with 10 bases lying between them. The V gene's germline CDR1 is SEHNR and CDR2 FQNEAQ (reference sequence). CDR3 sequence reads: CASSFEDMYEQYF. CDR3 in DNA: TGTGCCAGCAGCTTTGAGGATATGTACGAGCAGTACTTC.

The chain is built from TRBV27 and TRBJ1-6; no reliable D call. The V end was cut by 6 bases, the J end by 7 bases, with 19 bases between. CDR3 length: 16 amino acids. Per the germline V gene, CDR1 is MNHEY and CDR2 is SMNVEV (reference sequence). CDR3 loop: CASSRTAGGRNSPLHF. In DNA, the CDR3 is TGTGCCAGCAGCCGAACGGCAGGTGGAAGGAATTCACCCCTCCACTTT.

The chain recombines TRBV7-8 with TRBJ1-5; 8 nucleotides agree with TRBD1. The J segment lost 1 base and the V segment lost 4 bases, leaving 3 bases of the junction unmatched. The CDR3 totals 15 residues. The germline V gene encodes CDR1 SGHVS and CDR2 FQNEAQ. The CDR3 sequence: CASSSGQGSNQPQHF. The CDR3 coding sequence is TGTGCCAGCAGCTCAGGACAGGGCAGCAATCAGCCCCAGCATTTT.

This chain joins TRBV5-1 and TRBJ2-4, with no clear D. The length of the CDR3 is 17 residues. V lost 8 bases to trimming and J lost 0 bases, with 21 bases between them. Germline V lookup: CDR1 SGHRS, CDR2 YFSETQ. For the CDR3, the DNA is TGCGCCAGACCGACACACCGCGACCTTTTAGCCAAAAACATTCAGTACTTC. Encoded protein: CARPTHRDLLAKNIQYF.

The gene calls are TRBV24-1 and TRBJ2-3; TRBD2 matches 8 bases. V was clipped by 5 bases and J by 0 bases; unmatched bases: 15. CDR1 and CDR2 (germline): KGHDR, SFDVKD. The CDR3 is 19 residues long. CDR3: CATSAFAGGPSGSTDTQYF. The CDR3 DNA sequence: TGTGCCACCAGTGCTTTTGCGGGGGGCCCGAGCGGTAGCACAGATACGCAGTATTTT.